The 26 T cell receptor beta chains in this list originate from one sample, sequenced in a study of regulatory T cells in long-lasting Graves disease (dated by TCRdb to the early 2020s). Read against the paper, the sample's time point label means: persistent/refractory GD, antithyroid drugs over 5 years with positive TRAb. For both TCR sequencing and RNA sequencing, RNA was extracted from PBMCs using TRIzol. Libraries were made using multiplex PCR. The sequencer listed for this sample is Illumina HiSeq 4000. CDR3 regions were amplified by Arm-PCR with iRepertoire HTBI primers to construct TCR beta libraries. TCRdb took the public reads, trimmed them with fastp at Q25, ran MiXCR for clone calling and kept in-frame beta chains. CDR3 protein sequences are deduplicated, and each keeps its most common genes and DNA. Across this sample there are over 300,000 distinct CDR3 sequences, with around a fifth seen only once. Just under 30% of the sample is in the top ten clones.

This specimen was peripheral blood mononuclear cells (PBMCs), taken when the disease was refractory, from a patient treated with antithyroid drugs. The origin of the receptors is a female donor with Graves disease.

At least ten counts were recorded for this clonotype. This rearrangement joins TRBV9 to TRBJ1-1, with unresolved D. The ends were cut back, 0 bases at V and 2 bases at J, with 5 bases in the middle. The germline gives CDR1 SGDLS, CDR2 YYNGEE. The CDR3 spans 13 residues. Here the CDR3 DNA reads TGTGCCAGCAGCGTAGCTTCCAACACTGAAGCTTTCTTT. Translation gives CASSVASNTEAFF.

This clonotype has ten or more counts. The CDR3 region is CASSPSGDEKLFF. CDR3 in DNA: TGTGCCAGCAGCCCATCGGGTGATGAAAAACTGTTTTTT. V is TRBV7-9 and J is TRBJ1-4, with no clear D. Per germline, CDR1 SEHNR and CDR2 FQNEAQ (reference sequence). The CDR3 sequence is 13 residues long. Trimming left V 5 bases short and J 6 bases short, with 10 bases between.

This clonotype was counted ten times or more. The chain has TRBV12-3 or TRBV12-4 and TRBJ2-3; D may be TRBD2 (5 bases). The length of the CDR3 is 14 residues. The V and J ends lost 6 bases and 3 bases respectively, with 13 bases between them. Here the CDR3 DNA reads TGTGCCAGCAGCATTGGAGGAGGTACAGATACGCAGTATTTT. Its translation is CASSIGGGTDTQYF.

Comments on this clonotype: A clone one base away is much larger, so this may be a read error. The chain carries TRBV6-1 and TRBJ2-7, with D perhaps matching TRBD1 (6 bases). This CDR3 comprises 14 residues. Germline CDR1 is MNHNS and CDR2 is SASEGT. V was trimmed by 6 bases and J by 0 bases, leaving 12 bases between them. Written as DNA, the CDR3 is TGTGCCAGCAGGGCGGACAGCCGCTCCTACGAGCAGTACTTC. It codes for CASRADSRSYEQYF.

This sequence joins TRBV24-1 and TRBJ2-4; TRBD1 might be the D (6 bases). The CDR3 is made up of 16 amino acids. The V gene's germline CDR1 is KGHDR and CDR2 SFDVKD. The V gene lost 6 bases and the J gene lost 3 bases, with 17 bases spanning the gap. This chain's CDR3 is CATSSNRVQDKNIQYF. Here the CDR3 DNA reads TGTGCCACCAGTAGTAACAGGGTACAGGACAAAAACATTCAGTACTTC.

This clonotype was observed many times. This sequence joins TRBV7-2 and TRBJ2-4; 8 nucleotides line up with TRBD1. J was trimmed by 0 bases and V by 0 bases; bases with no gene match: 7. The CDR3 runs to 18 residues. CDR1 is SGHTA and CDR2 is FQGNSA in the germline V gene. CDR3 nucleotide sequence: TGTGCCAGCAGCTTAGCGGTGCAGGGGGCAGTAGCCAAAAACATTCAGTACTTC. This encodes CASSLAVQGAVAKNIQYF.

The chain uses TRBV5-1 and TRBJ1-4, with D unresolved. Germline V gene data show CDR1 as SGHRS and CDR2 as YFSETQ. With 2 bases removed from V and 5 bases from J, the gap between germline ends came to 13 bases. CDR3 length equals 15 residues. CDR3 in DNA: TGCGCCAGCAGCTTAACCTATCTCGGGAATGAAAAACTGTTTTTT. Protein sequence: CASSLTYLGNEKLFF.

This clonotype has a handful of counts. Compared with germline, one end of the junction differs, possibly owing to a read error. The chain combines TRBV7-7 with TRBJ2-7; TRBD2 agrees at 7 bases. The CDR3 has 13 amino acids. Per the germline V gene, CDR1 is SSHAT and CDR2 is FNYEAQ (reference sequence). The CDR3 bases are TGTGCTAGCAGCTTAGGGGAGGGTGACGAGCAGTACTTC. Protein product: CASSLGEGDEQYF.

The V call is TRBV20-1, the J call TRBJ1-3; D uncertain. The germline V gene encodes CDR1 DFQATT and CDR2 SNEGSKA (reference sequence). V lost 0 bases, J lost 2 bases, and 14 bases lay in between. The CDR3 is 16 residues long. The DNA for the CDR3 is TGCAGTGCTAGAGAGGAAGCAGACTGGGCTGGAAACACCATATATTTT. This codes for CSAREEADWAGNTIYF.

This clonotype was observed at least ten times. V is TRBV6-1 and J is TRBJ1-2; D uncertain. Per germline, CDR1 MNHNS and CDR2 SASEGT. The CDR3 sequence is 11 residues long. V shed 5 bases and J shed 7 bases, with 8 bases lying between them. The CDR3 DNA is TGTGCCAGCAGTCCGTCCCGTGGCTACACCTTC. Protein sequence: CASSPSRGYTF.

This clonotype was detected many times. The DNA of the CDR3 is TGTGCCAGCAGCCGAGGGGGGGGAACTGAAGCTTTCTTT. Residues: CASSRGGGTEAFF. The V call is TRBV11-2, the J call TRBJ1-1; tentatively, D is TRBD1 (6 bases). V was clipped by 5 bases and J by 5 bases, with 12 bases between them. The V gene's germline CDR1 is SGHAT and CDR2 FQNNGV. The CDR3 is 13 amino acids.

This clonotype was detected a few times. The V call is TRBV7-9, the J call TRBJ2-6; 7 bases line up with TRBD1. This CDR3 comprises 18 residues. Germline V gene data show CDR1 as SEHNR and CDR2 as FQNEAQ (reference sequence). V shed 6 bases, J shed 0 bases, and the junction held 11 bases outside the gene matches. CDR3 bases: TGTGCCAGCAGGCTGGGACAGTTCTCCTCCTCTGGGGCCAACGTCCTGACTTTC. Protein product: CASRLGQFSSSGANVLTF.

The V gene is TRBV6-4, the J gene TRBJ1-4, with D uncertain. CDR3 length equals 13 residues. The V gene's germline CDR1 is MRHNA and CDR2 SNTAGT. The V gene lost 5 bases and the J gene lost 5 bases, with 9 bases spanning the gap. CDR3 nucleotides: TGTGCCAGCAGTTACTTAGTAAATGAAAAACTGTTTTTT. Amino acid sequence: CASSYLVNEKLFF.

This clonotype has a count of ten or more. The J gene is TRBJ2-7, the V gene TRBV6-1, with 9 bases fitting TRBD2. CDR1 is MNHNS, CDR2 SASEGT, per germline. The CDR3 is made up of 15 amino acids. Trimming at V came to 6 bases and at J to 4 bases, leaving 10 bases not matched to a gene. The CDR3 bases are TGTGCCAGCAGCCTTTTTGAGAGCGGGAGGTACGAGCAGTACTTC. This codes for CASSLFESGRYEQYF.

In its sample, this clonotype was seen many times. This sequence joins TRBV12-3 or TRBV12-4 and TRBJ1-2, with TRBD1 matching 7 bases. V lost 3 bases, J lost 7 bases, and 11 bases stayed unmatched. CDR3 length: 15 amino acids. The CDR3 DNA follows: TGTGCCAGCAGTTTTCAAATAGGGGGCCTTGCTGGCTACACCTTC. Protein sequence: CASSFQIGGLAGYTF.

This clonotype was detected only once. The chain couples TRBV11-2 to TRBJ2-5, with a tentative D call TRBD1 (5 bases). Germline CDR1 is SGHAT and CDR2 is FQNNGV. The CDR3 covers 14 residues. Trimming pared 1 base from V and 3 bases from J, leaving 9 bases between. CDR3 sequence (DNA): TGTGCCAGCAGCTTAGGACAGCTAAAAGAGACCCAGTACTTC. Translation: CASSLGQLKETQYF.

J is TRBJ2-7 and V is TRBV6-1; a possible D gene is TRBD2 (5 bases). There are 12 residues in the CDR3. Trimming left V 8 bases short and J 7 bases short, with 15 bases between. Germline CDR1 and CDR2: MNHNS and SASEGT. Here the CDR3 DNA reads TGTGCCAGCGACTTACGGGGAAGGGAGCAGTACTTC. It yields the protein CASDLRGREQYF.

This clonotype turned up a few times. Here the CDR3 DNA reads TGTGCCAGCAGCTTACTACAGGGTGTTGGATCCGGGGAGCTGTTTTTT. It codes for CASSLLQGVGSGELFF. The chain has TRBV7-9 and TRBJ2-2; D is possibly TRBD1 (6 bases). The germline V and J ends were trimmed by 2 bases and 6 bases, with 16 bases remaining between them. There are 16 residues in the CDR3. Per the germline V gene, CDR1 is SEHNR and CDR2 is FQNEAQ (reference sequence). The whole variable domain, remainder taken from reference TRBV7-9 and TRBJ2-2, is DTGVSQNPRHKITKRGQNVTFRCDPISEHNRLYWYRQTLGQGPEFLTYFQNEAQLEKSRLLSDRFSAERPKGSFSTLEIQRTEQGDSAMYLCASSLLQGVGSGELFFGEGSRLTVL.

This clonotype was seen repeatedly, ten times or more. The rearrangement links TRBV3-1 to TRBJ2-2; D unresolved. The germline V gene encodes CDR1 LGHDT and CDR2 YNNKEL (reference sequence). This CDR3 has 15 residues. V gave up 1 base and J gave up 4 bases, with 10 bases separating them. The chain's CDR3 is CASSQGQLSTGELFF. The CDR3 DNA is TGTGCCAGCAGCCAAGGGCAGCTGAGCACCGGGGAGCTGTTTTTT.

There are a few counts of this clonotype. This rearrangement joins TRBV24-1 to TRBJ1-2, with no clear D. Trimming removed 7 bases from V and 6 bases from J, with 8 bases in between. CDR3 size: 11 residues. Germline lookup yields CDR1 KGHDR and CDR2 SFDVKD. CDR3 coding DNA: TGTGCCACCAGATCGGGGAATGGCTACACCTTC. Translated, it gives CATRSGNGYTF.

This clonotype appeared many times. The chain has TRBV20-1 and TRBJ1-6; D is ambiguous. V dropped 2 bases and J dropped 5 bases, with 16 bases sitting between them. CDR3 length: 16 amino acids. Germline values: CDR1 DFQATT, CDR2 SNEGSKA (reference sequence). The CDR3 region is CSARFYREADNSPLHF. DNA of the CDR3: TGCAGTGCTAGATTTTATCGGGAAGCGGATAATTCACCCCTCCACTTT.

This sequence joins TRBV7-8 and TRBJ1-5; D is possibly TRBD1 (5 bases). The CDR3 runs to 18 residues. V was shortened by 0 bases and J by 0 bases, with 15 bases between the two germline ends. Looked up from germline, CDR1 is SGHVS and CDR2 is FQNEAQ. The CDR3 DNA is TGTGCCAGCAGCTTAGCGAAGCTGGGGGGGTCTAGCAATCAGCCCCAGCATTTT. Its translation is CASSLAKLGGSSNQPQHF.

A word on this clonotype: A clone one base away is much larger, so this may be a read error. The chain joins TRBV2 to TRBJ2-7, with unresolved D. Germline CDR1 is SNHLY and CDR2 is FYNNEI. The CDR3 is made up of 12 amino acids. The CDR3 coding sequence is TGTGTCAGCAAACGGAGCTCCTACGAGCAGTACTTC. The encoded protein is CVSKRSSYEQYF.

This clonotype was observed a few times. This chain connects TRBV4-3 to TRBJ1-5; D gene uncertain. CDR1 is LGHNA, CDR2 YSLEER, per germline. V was trimmed by 0 bases and J by 6 bases, leaving 12 bases between them. This CDR3 region has 15 residues. CDR3 nucleotides: TGCGCCAGCAGCCAAGAGGTACGGGCTGGTCAGCCCCAGCATTTT. Translation gives CASSQEVRAGQPQHF.

This chain uses TRBV7-8 with TRBJ2-7, with 7 bases matching TRBD1. The germline V gene has CDR1 SGHVS and CDR2 FQNEAQ. After removal of 1 base from V and 1 base from J, the junction contained 4 bases not matched to a gene. The CDR3 runs 15 residues. The CDR3 is CASSLGQGMSYEQYF. The CDR3 bases are TGTGCCAGCAGCTTAGGACAGGGAATGTCCTACGAGCAGTACTTC.

The V gene is TRBV12-3 or TRBV12-4, the J gene TRBJ2-7; 7 nucleotides line up with TRBD1. The CDR3 covers 12 residues. J lost 5 bases, V lost 6 bases, and 4 bases had no gene match. CDR3 nucleotides: TGTGCCAGCAGCACAGGGGTGGACGAGCAGTACTTC. Amino acid sequence: CASSTGVDEQYF.